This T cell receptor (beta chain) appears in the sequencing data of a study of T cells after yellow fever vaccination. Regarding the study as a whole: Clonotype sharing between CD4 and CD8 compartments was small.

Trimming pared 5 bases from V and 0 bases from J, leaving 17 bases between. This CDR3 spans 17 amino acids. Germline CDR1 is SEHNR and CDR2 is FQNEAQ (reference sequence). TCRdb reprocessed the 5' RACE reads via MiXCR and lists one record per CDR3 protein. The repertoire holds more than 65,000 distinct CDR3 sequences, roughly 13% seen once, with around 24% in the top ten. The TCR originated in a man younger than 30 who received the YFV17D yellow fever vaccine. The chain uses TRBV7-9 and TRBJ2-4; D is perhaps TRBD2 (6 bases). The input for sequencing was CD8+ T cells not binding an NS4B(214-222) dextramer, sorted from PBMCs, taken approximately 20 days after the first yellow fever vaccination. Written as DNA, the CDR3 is TGTGCCAGCAGCATAGGAGGGAAACCAATAGCCAAAAACATTCAGTACTTC. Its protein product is CASSIGGKPIAKNIQYF.